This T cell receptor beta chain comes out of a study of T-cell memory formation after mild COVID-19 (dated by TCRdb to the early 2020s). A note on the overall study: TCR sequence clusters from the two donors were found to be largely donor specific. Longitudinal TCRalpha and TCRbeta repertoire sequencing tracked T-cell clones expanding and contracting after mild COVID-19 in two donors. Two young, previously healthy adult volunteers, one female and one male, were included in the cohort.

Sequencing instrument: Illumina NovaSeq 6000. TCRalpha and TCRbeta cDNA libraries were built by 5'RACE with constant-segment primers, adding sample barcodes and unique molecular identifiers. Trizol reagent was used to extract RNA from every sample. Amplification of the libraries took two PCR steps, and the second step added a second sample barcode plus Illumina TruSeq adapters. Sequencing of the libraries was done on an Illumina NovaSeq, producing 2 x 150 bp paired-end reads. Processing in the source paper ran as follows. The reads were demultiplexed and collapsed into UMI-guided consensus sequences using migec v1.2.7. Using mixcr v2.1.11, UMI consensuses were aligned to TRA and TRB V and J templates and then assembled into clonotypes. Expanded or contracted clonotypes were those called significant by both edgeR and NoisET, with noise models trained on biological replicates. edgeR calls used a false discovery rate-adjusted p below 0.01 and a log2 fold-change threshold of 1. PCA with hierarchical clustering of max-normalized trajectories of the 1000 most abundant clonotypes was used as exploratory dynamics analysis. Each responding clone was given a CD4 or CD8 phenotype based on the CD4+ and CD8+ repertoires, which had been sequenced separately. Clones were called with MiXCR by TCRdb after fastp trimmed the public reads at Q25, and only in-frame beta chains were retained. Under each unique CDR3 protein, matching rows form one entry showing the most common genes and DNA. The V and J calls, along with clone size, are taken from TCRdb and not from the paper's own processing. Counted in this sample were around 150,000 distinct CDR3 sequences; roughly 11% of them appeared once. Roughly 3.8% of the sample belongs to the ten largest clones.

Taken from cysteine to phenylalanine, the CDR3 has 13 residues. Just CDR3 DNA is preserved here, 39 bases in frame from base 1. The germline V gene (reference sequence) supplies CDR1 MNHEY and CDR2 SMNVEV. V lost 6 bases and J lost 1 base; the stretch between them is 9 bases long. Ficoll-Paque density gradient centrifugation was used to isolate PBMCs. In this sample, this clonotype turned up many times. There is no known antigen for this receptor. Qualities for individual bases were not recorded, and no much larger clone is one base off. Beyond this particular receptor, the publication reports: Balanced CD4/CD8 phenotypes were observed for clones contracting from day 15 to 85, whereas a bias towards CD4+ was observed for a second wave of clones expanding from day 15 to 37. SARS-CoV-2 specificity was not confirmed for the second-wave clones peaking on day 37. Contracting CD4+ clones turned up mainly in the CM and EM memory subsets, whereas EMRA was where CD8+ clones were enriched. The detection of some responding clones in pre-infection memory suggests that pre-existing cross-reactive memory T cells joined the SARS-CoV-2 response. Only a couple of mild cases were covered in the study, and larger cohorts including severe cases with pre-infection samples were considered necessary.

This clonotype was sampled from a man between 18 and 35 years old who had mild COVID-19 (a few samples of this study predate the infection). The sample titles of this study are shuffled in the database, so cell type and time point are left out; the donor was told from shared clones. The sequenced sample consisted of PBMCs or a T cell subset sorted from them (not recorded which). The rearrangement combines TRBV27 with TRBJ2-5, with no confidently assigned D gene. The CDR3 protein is CASSGLFQETQYF. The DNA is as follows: TGTGCCAGCAGCGGCCTGTTCCAAGAGACCCAGTACTTC.